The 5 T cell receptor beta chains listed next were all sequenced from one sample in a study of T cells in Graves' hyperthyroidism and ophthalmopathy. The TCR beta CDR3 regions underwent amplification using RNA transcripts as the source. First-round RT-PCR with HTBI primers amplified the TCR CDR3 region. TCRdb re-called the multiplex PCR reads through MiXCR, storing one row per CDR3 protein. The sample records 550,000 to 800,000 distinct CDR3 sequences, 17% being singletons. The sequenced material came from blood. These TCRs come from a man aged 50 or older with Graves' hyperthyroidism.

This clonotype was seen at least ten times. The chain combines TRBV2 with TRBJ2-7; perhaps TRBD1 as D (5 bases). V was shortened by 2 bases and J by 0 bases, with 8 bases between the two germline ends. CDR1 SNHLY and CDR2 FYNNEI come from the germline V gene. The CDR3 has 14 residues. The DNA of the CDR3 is TGTGCCAGCAGTGAACAGGGTTTCTCCTACGAGCAGTACTTC. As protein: CASSEQGFSYEQYF.

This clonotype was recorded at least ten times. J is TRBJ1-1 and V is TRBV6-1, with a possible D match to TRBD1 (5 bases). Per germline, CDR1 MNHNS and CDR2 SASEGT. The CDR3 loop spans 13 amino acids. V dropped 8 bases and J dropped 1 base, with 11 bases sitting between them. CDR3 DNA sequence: TGTGCCAGCCGGGGGATGGGGAACACTGAAGCTTTCTTT. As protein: CASRGMGNTEAFF.

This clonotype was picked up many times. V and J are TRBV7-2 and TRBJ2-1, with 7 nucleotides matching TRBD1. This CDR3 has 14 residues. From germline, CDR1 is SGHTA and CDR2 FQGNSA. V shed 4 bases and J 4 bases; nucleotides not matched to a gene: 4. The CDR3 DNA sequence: TGTGCCAGCAGCTCCCTCAGGGGGTACAATGAGCAGTTCTTC. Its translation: CASSSLRGYNEQFF.

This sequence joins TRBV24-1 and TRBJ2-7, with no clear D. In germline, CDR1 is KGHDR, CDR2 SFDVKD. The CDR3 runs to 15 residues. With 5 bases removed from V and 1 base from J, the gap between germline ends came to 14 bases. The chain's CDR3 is CATSVGRYQSYEQYF. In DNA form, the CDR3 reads TGTGCCACCAGTGTTGGGCGCTATCAATCCTACGAGCAGTACTTC.

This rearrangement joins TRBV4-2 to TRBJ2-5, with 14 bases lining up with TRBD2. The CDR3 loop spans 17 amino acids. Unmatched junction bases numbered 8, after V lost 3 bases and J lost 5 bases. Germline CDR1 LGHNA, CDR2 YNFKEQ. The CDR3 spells CASSQGLAGVFGETQYF. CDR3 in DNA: TGTGCCAGCAGCCAGGGACTAGCGGGAGTATTCGGCGAGACCCAGTACTTC.